This TCR beta chain comes out of a study of CD8 T cells in ankylosing spondylitis (dated by TCRdb to 2016 to 2017). At the level of the whole study: The study profiled T cell receptor beta repertoires in healthy donors and ankylosing spondylitis patients to find disease-linked TCR variants. The full study cohort comprised about 23 ankylosing spondylitis patients and 85 to 120 healthy donors. Peripheral blood was sampled, and synovial fluid was additionally collected from ankylosing spondylitis patients. Summary of the overall study and its limitations: According to the report, matched synovial fluid samples from ankylosing spondylitis patients were significantly enriched for the disease-linked clones. The disease-linked clones had a CD8+ phenotype and were found at relatively low frequencies in peripheral blood. Blood from ankylosing spondylitis patients appeared to be characterized by a TCR beta motif composed of under ten highly homologous amino acid variants. Some motif variants had previously been reported in the synovial fluid and blood of reactive arthritis patients, which suggests shared mechanisms of disease initiation.

As for this clonotype: The specificity of this receptor is unknown. Base-call qualities are not available, and no considerably larger clone is one nucleotide away.

The CDR3, cysteine through phenylalanine, is 18 amino acids long. Only the CDR3 DNA is retained, 54 bases long and in frame from the first base. The germline V gene provides CDR1 SGHAT and CDR2 FQNNGV. Deletion took 5 bases off V and 0 bases off J, with a span of 17 bases between the germline ends. TCRdb shows the sequencer as Illumina HiSeq 2500. Quantitative 5'-RACE with molecular barcodes was used to prepare TCR beta libraries. Turning to the authors' computational methods: To identify disease-linked TCR variants, a new computational method was used, one built on a probabilistic model of VDJ rearrangement. TCRdb took the public reads, trimmed them with fastp at Q25, ran MiXCR for clone calling and kept in-frame beta chains. CDR3 protein sequences are deduplicated, and each keeps its most common genes and DNA. What appears here as the V and J calls and clone size reflects TCRdb's work, not the paper's. For this sample the table gives around 300,000 distinct CDR3 sequences, of which less than 25% were detected only once. Roughly 3.6% of the sample lies in the top ten.

The TCR comes from a female donor with ankylosing spondylitis or in good health (not recorded which). The chain employs TRBV11-2 and TRBJ2-6; the D gene is perhaps TRBD1, on 8 matching bases. The sample consisted of blood, either unsorted or a sorted T cell fraction (not recorded which). In nucleotide form, the sequence is TGTGCCAGCAGCCCTCGGACAGGGAGGGTCTCTGGGGCCAACGTCCTGACTTTC. Its amino acids are CASSPRTGRVSGANVLTF.